The text below deals with one T cell receptor beta chain. This sample stems from a study of long-term antiretroviral therapy in people with HIV. Survey-level resolution applied to immunoSEQ assay v3.0. The protocol was immunoSEQ multiplex PCR, while the TCRdb copy is restricted to in-frame clones and leaves out a portion. The repertoire holds 30,000 to 40,000 clones, 94% seen once, with over 3.5% in the top ten. Per the germline V gene, CDR1 is SNHLY and CDR2 is FYNNEI. This CDR3 spans 16 amino acids. V gave up 7 bases and J gave up 0 bases; unmatched junction bases: 5. Sequences were derived from unsorted PBMCs, sampled just over 5 years after starting antiretroviral therapy. This chain links TRBV2 with TRBJ2-3; TRBD2 matches at 12 bases. The sequence came from a woman between 45 and 65 years old with HIV. DNA of the CDR3: TGTGCCAGCAAGAGGACTAGCGGGGCCAGCACAGATACGCAGTATTTT. Translating it yields CASKRTSGASTDTQYF.